The TCR beta chain described here comes from a study of blood T cell repertoires in COVID-19. Study information: Both acute and convalescent COVID-19 samples were obtained from the United States, Italy and Spain. PBMCs, B-cell-depleted T cells, or T cells provided the cDNA or gDNA that made up the material.

Per the original methods: The assay estimated nucleated cells by amplifying reference gene primers. The repertoire was sequenced with immunoSEQ multiplex PCR; TCRdb's copy has only in-frame clones and lacks some. The V and J calls and clone size are taken from that table; D and trimming were inferred from the DNA. Of some 220,000 clones in the sample, approximately 85% were seen once. The CDR3 has 14 residues. Germline assignment: CDR1 SGDLS and CDR2 YYNGEE. With 5 bases clipped from V and 1 base from J, the junction kept 2 bases outside the gene matches. This TCR was sampled from a man between 45 and 60 years old who had recovered from COVID-19. The chain uses TRBV9 and TRBJ2-3; 9 bases agree with TRBD2. The sequenced sample consisted of peripheral blood. CDR3 residues: CASSRTSGTDTQYF. The CDR3 DNA reads TGTGCCAGCAGTCGGACTAGCGGCACAGATACGCAGTATTTT.